This TCR beta chain was captured in a study of blood T cell repertoires in COVID-19. Background on the study: Donors in the United States, Italy and Spain gave samples during acute or convalescent COVID-19.

Methods used by the authors: Amplifying reference gene primers gave estimates of nucleated cell counts. Assay: immunoSEQ multiplex PCR; the TCRdb copy retains only in-frame clones and omits some. The V and J calls and the clone size are those of that table, but D and trimming were determined from the DNA. The sample lists 120,000 to 150,000 clones, around nine tenths seen once, with roughly 1.4% in the top ten. The CDR3 length is 16 residues. The germline V gene has CDR1 MNHEY and CDR2 SVGAGI. With 0 bases removed from V and 0 bases from J, the gap between germline ends came to 12 bases. This clonotype was obtained from a woman between 55 and 75 years old with acute or convalescent COVID-19. The gene calls are TRBV6-5 and TRBJ2-7; the D gene is possibly TRBD2 (5 bases). Source material: peripheral blood. The CDR3 sequence is CASSYSGESSSYEQYF. The CDR3 bases are TGTGCCAGCAGTTACTCCGGGGAGTCTAGCTCCTACGAGCAGTACTTC.